This TCR beta chain came from a study of lymphopenia after photon versus proton radiotherapy. Profiling relied on immunoSEQ multiplex PCR, and the TCRdb table lists in-frame clones only, not all of them. The sample contains more than 35,000 clones, under 90% of which appear only once. Study-wide findings and caveats: Proton therapy kept repertoires fairly stable, unlike photons, which gained effector/memory cells. After the lymphocyte nadir, photon-treated repertoires showed oligoclonal expansion, especially of CD8+ Temra cells. A bigger post-nadir fall in TCR diversity correlated inversely with survival time in deceased patients.

A word on this clone: What it binds is not known.

V was shortened by 0 bases and J by 9 bases, with 10 bases between the two germline ends. The CDR3 loop spans 13 amino acids. Germline V CDR1 and CDR2: SGDLS, YYNGEE. The V gene is TRBV9, the J gene TRBJ2-1, with D perhaps TRBD1 or TRBD2 (5 bases each). The source is a man in his fifties with gastric cancer. Sequenced material: peripheral blood, taken from a patient treated with photon-based radiotherapy. The CDR3 nucleotides are TGTGCCAGCAGCGTAGGCGAGAGGGGTGAGCAGTTCTTC. This sequence encodes CASSVGERGEQFF. The full variable domain, rest sourced from reference TRBV9 and TRBJ2-1, is DSGVTQTPKHLITATGQRVTLRCSPRSGDLSVYWYQQSLDQGLQFLIQYYNGEERAKGNILERFSAQQFPDLHSELNLSSLELGDSALYFCASSVGERGEQFFGPGTRLTVL.